This T cell receptor (beta chain) originates from a study of T cell changes during pregnancy in multiple sclerosis. Assay: immunoSEQ multiplex PCR; the TCRdb copy retains only in-frame clones and omits some. This sample has 20,000 to 25,000 clones; approximately 91% occur once, and the top ten carry under 0.7%. V was cut by 3 bases and J by 9 bases, with 15 bases left in between. Germline lookup yields CDR1 LGHNA and CDR2 YSLEER. The CDR3 has 14 residues. The TCR sequence derives from a female donor in good health, enrolled as a control in a pregnancy study. V usage is TRBV4-3 and J usage is TRBJ2-4, with a possible D match to TRBD2 (7 bases). The sequences come from CD4+ T cells from peripheral blood mononuclear cells, collected after pregnancy. The CDR3 spells CASSQGAGRGIQYF. DNA of the CDR3: TGCGCCAGCAGCCAGGGGGCAGGGAGGGGCATTCAGTACTTC.